This entry lists 4 T cell receptor beta chains sequenced from one sample in a study of PD-1 blockade in classical Hodgkin lymphoma. TCRdb's copy holds only in-frame clones and misses some; the assay was immunoSEQ multiplex PCR. This sample yields around 23,000 clones, of which 87% are seen a single time; 6.8% belongs to the top ten. Time point meaning: newly diagnosed, previously untreated cHL patient sample. Thawed PBMCs supplied CD8+ T cells via magnetic negative selection. Input material: CD8+ T cells from blood. Receptors originate from a human donor with classical Hodgkin lymphoma.

Only one count was recorded for this clone. The chain has TRBV30 and TRBJ1-5; TRBD1 matches 10 bases. Germline V gene sequence: CDR1 GTSNPN, CDR2 SVGIG (reference sequence). J was trimmed by 2 bases and V by 3 bases; bases with no gene match: 7. This CDR3 region has 16 residues. This chain's CDR3 is CAWSPRDRGRNQPQHF. In nucleotides, the CDR3 is TGTGCCTGGAGCCCCCGGGACAGGGGACGCAATCAGCCCCAGCATTTT.

This sequence joins TRBV11-2 and TRBJ2-3; TRBD1 aligns across 10 bases. The CDR3 consists of 17 residues. CDR1 is SGHAT, CDR2 FQNNGV, per germline. Trimming took 2 bases from V and 6 from J; bases not matched to a gene: 11. This CDR3 is CASSLFFRDRGLDTQYF. The DNA for the CDR3 is TGTGCCAGCAGCTTATTCTTCCGAGACAGGGGGCTGGATACGCAGTATTTT.

V gene TRBV7-9 combines with J gene TRBJ2-2, with D maybe TRBD1 (6 bases). CDR3 length: 12 amino acids. Trimming left V 4 bases short and J 6 bases short, with 6 bases between. Germline V lookup: CDR1 SEHNR, CDR2 FQNEAQ (reference sequence). CDR3 in DNA: TGTGCCAGCAGCTGGACAGCCGGGGAGCTGTTTTTT. Translated, it gives CASSWTAGELFF.

The gene calls are TRBV10-1 and TRBJ2-3, with 7 bases aligning to TRBD2. The CDR3 runs 13 residues. With V trimmed by 5 bases and J by 3 bases, 2 bases remained unmatched. CDR1 is WNHNN and CDR2 is SYGVQD in the germline V gene (reference sequence). CDR3 sequence (DNA): TGCGCCAGCAGTTGGCGGGAGACAGATACGCAGTATTTT. It codes for CASSWRETDTQYF.